This TCR beta chain was recorded in a study of T cell responses to AZD1222 COVID-19 vaccine. Comment on this clone: Its target is unknown. This specimen includes other DNA sequences encoding the same CDR3.

Study-level points and caveats: Spike-specific TCR breadth and depth went up after people got two AZD1222 doses.

With 6 bases removed from V and 2 bases from J, the gap between germline ends came to 10 bases. Per germline, CDR1 LNHDA and CDR2 SQIVND (reference sequence). CDR3 length equals 13 residues. Sequenced by immunoSEQ multiplex PCR; TCRdb stores in-frame clones only, minus some. The sample comprises 200,000 to 250,000 clones, 93% of which are singletons, and over 0.95% rests with the top ten. The sample here was peripheral blood, taken on day 0 of MenACWY control vaccination. The genes are TRBV19 and TRBJ1-1; the D gene is possibly TRBD1 (6 bases). The TCR was taken from an adult in good health. CDR3 coding DNA: TGTGCCAGTAGCCAGACAGGTAACACTGAAGCTTTCTTT. Translating it yields CASSQTGNTEAFF.